Reported below is one T cell receptor beta chain. Its antigen remains unknown. This sample is part of a study of CD8 T cells in Susac syndrome. CDR3 length: 15 residues. The junction had 5 bases not matched to a gene; V was cut back by 5 bases and J by 2 bases. Germline V gives CDR1 SGHVS, CDR2 FQNEAQ. Sequencing of TCR beta drew on CD8+ and CD4+ T cells from blood. The authors negatively isolated CD8+ and CD4+ T cells and FACS-enriched TEMRA cells. Random hexamers primed reverse transcription of about 0.45 to 1 ug RNA. TCRdb passed the immunoSEQ multiplex PCR reads through MiXCR, listing each CDR3 protein once. The sample holds some 190,000 distinct CDR3 sequences; about 95% are singletons and the top ten take about 0.1%. Notes on the study in general: An acknowledgment was made by the study that its TCR sequencing and HLA analysis involved relatively few individuals.

Sequencing was carried out using CD4+ T cells from PBMCs. The chain combines TRBV7-8 with TRBJ2-2, with TRBD1 matching over 7 bases. The TCR originated in a human donor in good health. The CDR3 sequence is CASSRDSRNTGELFF. The CDR3 bases are TGTGCCAGCAGCCGGGACAGTAGAAACACCGGGGAGCTGTTTTTT. Variable domain in full (rest from reference TRBV7-8 and TRBJ2-2): GAGVSQSPRYKVAKRGQDVALRCDPISGHVSLFWYQQALGQGPEFLTYFQNEAQLDKSGLPSDRFFAERPEGSVSTLKIQRTQQEDSAVYLCASSRDSRNTGELFFGEGSRLTVL.